This TCR beta chain was identified during a study of control samples from healthy donors and cancer patients. This CDR3 contains 13 residues. Germline CDR1 is MGHRA and CDR2 is YSYEKL. The J segment lost 4 bases and the V segment lost 9 bases, leaving 4 bases of the junction unmatched. This clone has a handful of counts. The method was immunoSEQ multiplex PCR; TCRdb's version includes in-frame clones alone and lacks a portion of them. This table has some 82,000 clones, roughly 86% appearing once. This sequence originates from a man over 45 in good health. The V gene is TRBV4-1, the J gene TRBJ2-3; 10 bases map to TRBD1. Sequenced: blood. This CDR3 is CASWDRGPDTQYF. DNA of the CDR3: TGCGCCAGTTGGGACAGGGGCCCAGATACGCAGTATTTT.